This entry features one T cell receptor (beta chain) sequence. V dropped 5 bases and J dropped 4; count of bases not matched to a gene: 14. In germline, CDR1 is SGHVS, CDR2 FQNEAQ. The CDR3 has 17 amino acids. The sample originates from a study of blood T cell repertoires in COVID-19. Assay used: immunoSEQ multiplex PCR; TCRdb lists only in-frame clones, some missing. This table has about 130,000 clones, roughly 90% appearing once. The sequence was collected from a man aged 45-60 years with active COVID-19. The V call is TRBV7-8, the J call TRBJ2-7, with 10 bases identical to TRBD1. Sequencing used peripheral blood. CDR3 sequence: CASSPPRKTGGRYEQYF. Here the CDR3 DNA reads TGTGCCAGCAGCCCACCAAGAAAGACAGGGGGCAGGTACGAGCAGTACTTC.